The entry below describes one TCR beta chain. This clone was detected only once. Its target antigen remains unknown. No much larger clonotype is one base removed from it; base qualities were not supplied. Enrolling through a virtual design, the prospective study's participants ranged in age from roughly 18 to 95 years and lived across about two dozen United States geographic areas. In the prospective study, cohorts were assigned on the basis of participant-reported clinical history obtained from a screening survey and a study questionnaire. For ImmuneRACE Cohort 3, a participant was defined as recovered based on two consecutive negative NP/OP PCR tests, clearance by a healthcare professional, or resolution of symptoms. Each participant in the prospective study had whole blood, serum and a nasopharyngeal or oropharyngeal swab collected by mobile phlebotomists. Prospective study participants could optionally give additional blood draws and questionnaires over a roughly two-month period. Before DNA extraction, blood samples from the prospective study were shipped at room temperature or frozen.

The data belong to a study of blood T cell repertoires in COVID-19 (dated by TCRdb to 2018 to 2021). For the wider study: Samples from collaborators originated in the United States, Italy and Spain and spanned both the acute and convalescent phases of COVID-19. The material from the prospective study consisted of cDNA or gDNA derived from T cells, B-cell-depleted T cells, or PBMCs. Deeply sampled blood TCRbeta repertoires from subjects exposed to, actively infected with, or recovered from COVID-19 were included in the dataset. The repertoires were made available in a free public database intended to serve as a resource for research on the immune response to SARS-CoV-2. Samples came from the ongoing ImmuneRACE study (first 160 participants) plus 1,254 subjects from 6 global collaborators. Sample metadata almost always included a de-identified subject ID, COVID-19 status, age in years and sex. HLA class I and class II types, where available, came from metadata supplied by the sample provider rather than from assay-based typing. General study outcomes and caveats: The quantity of clinical and demographic metadata differed by source and by participant and was supplied without curation.

TCRbeta CDR3 regions were amplified from genomic DNA using the immunoSEQ Assay, a bias-controlled multiplex PCR. The authors processed their data as follows. Within the assay, amplification of reference gene primers was used to estimate how many nucleated cells each sample contained. To quantify the absolute abundance of each unique TCRbeta CDR3 rearrangement, sequence reads were collapsed and filtered. For each sample, productive Simpson clonality was calculated by taking the square root of Simpson's diversity index across productive rearrangements. In its TCRdb copy, this immuneACCESS table keeps in-frame sequences only and misses some clones. Where compared with another copy, unresolved V genes explain less than half of these, and the others have no known cause. That table is the source of V, J and clone size, and D and trimming were worked out from the DNA. Within this sample are 200,000 to 250,000 clones, with over 80% of them counted one time only. The ten most abundant clones make up about 6.6% of the sample.

As encoded in the germline V gene, CDR1 is SGHTA while CDR2 is FQGNSA. The V and J ends are trimmed by 2 bases and 3 bases, leaving 8 bases between them. The CDR3 covers 14 residues, taking in both the cysteine and the phenylalanine. The read is trimmed to its CDR3 DNA, 42 bases read in frame from base 1. Sequencing was done on a sample of PBMCs or T cells enriched from blood (not recorded which). The chain uses TRBV7-2 and TRBJ2-1, with TRBD2 perhaps the D gene, on 5 matching bases. The origin of this receptor is a woman aged 40 to 49 who had recovered from COVID-19. This receptor carries the CDR3 CASSLSRDYNEQFF. Read as DNA, the sequence is TGTGCCAGCAGCTTAAGCCGGGACTACAATGAGCAGTTCTTC.